This T cell receptor beta chain originates from a study of response to subunit inactivated influenza vaccine. MiXCR, run by TCRdb on the RT-PCR reads, gives a single entry per CDR3 protein. Of roughly 630,000 distinct CDR3 sequences listed, approximately 15% are singletons. V gave up 4 bases and J gave up 3 bases, with 12 bases separating them. The CDR3 spans 13 residues. Looked up from germline, CDR1 is GTSNPN and CDR2 is SVGIG (reference sequence). This clonotype was observed a handful of times. Its antigen is as yet unknown. Notes on the study in general: Researchers suggested that each seasonal influenza vaccination recruits few new T cells.

The V and J genes are TRBV30 and TRBJ1-1, with D possibly matching TRBD1 (5 bases). The source of this sequence is a middle-aged man who received an inactivated influenza vaccine. Material: PBMCs from blood, obtained 14 to 15 days before vaccination. The CDR3 here is CAWTLRGYTEAFF. CDR3 DNA: TGTGCCTGGACGTTGAGGGGTTACACTGAAGCTTTCTTT.